Listed below are T cell receptor beta chains from one sample, sequenced in a study of siplizumab effects on memory and regulatory T cells. Produced via immunoSEQ multiplex PCR; TCRdb's table is partial and in-frame only. The sample carries some 100,000 clones, about nine tenths recorded once. Sequencing was carried out using non-Treg CD4+ T cells sorted from blood. The receptors were sampled from a human donor in good health. CDR3s include the opening cysteine and the closing phenylalanine or tryptophan. D genes are given only for firm matches. Not all rows give a size; the values are once, few, many and, for expanded clones, a class.

v_call	clone_size	d_call	j_call	cdr3_nt	cdr3_aa
TRBV6-1	.	.	TRBJ1-1	TGTGCCAGCAAACTGACATCGAACACTGAAGCTTTCTTT	CASKLTSNTEAFF
TRBV19	.	TRBD1	TRBJ2-1	TGTGCCAGTAGTGCCCGACAGGGGGGCAATGAGCAGTTCTTC	CASSARQGGNEQFF
TRBV28	.	TRBD1	TRBJ2-1	TGTGCCAGCAGTCGACAGGGCGACAGCAATGAGCAGTTCTTC	CASSRQGDSNEQFF
TRBV4-1	.	.	TRBJ1-4	TGCGCCAGCAGCCCGACCGTAGTTCCTAATGAAAAACTGTTTTTT	CASSPTVVPNEKLFF
TRBV5-1	.	TRBD2	TRBJ2-1	TGCGCCAGCAGCATGACTAGCGGGAGATCGTGGGGGTCCTACAATGAGCAGTTCTTC	CASSMTSGRSWGSYNEQFF
TRBV7-9	.	.	TRBJ1-5	TGTGCCAGCAGCCCAGGGACGGCCAATCAGCCCCAGCATTTT	CASSPGTANQPQHF
TRBV5-5	.	.	TRBJ2-7	TGTGCCAGCAGCTCGGAGGGGGCAGCCTACGAGCAGTACTTC	CASSSEGAAYEQYF
TRBV6-5	once	TRBD1	TRBJ1-4	TGTGCCAGCAGGAGACAGGGGAGAGAAAAACTGTTTTTT	CASRRQGREKLFF
TRBV30	.	.	TRBJ2-2	TGTGCCTGGAGGGGCGGGGACAGAAAGACCGGGGAGCTGTTTTTT	CAWRGGDRKTGELFF
TRBV28	.	.	TRBJ2-7	TGTGCCAGCAGTTTCCTCGGTTCCTACGAGCAGTACTTC	CASSFLGSYEQYF
TRBV7-9	.	.	TRBJ1-3	TGTGCCAGCAGCTTCCGGACAGCTGGAAACACCATATATTTT	CASSFRTAGNTIYF
TRBV19	.	.	TRBJ1-5	TGTGCCAGAACTGCAGGGAATAATAGCAATCAGCCCCAGCATTTT	CARTAGNNSNQPQHF